This is a list of T cell receptor beta chains from one sample in a study of T cell changes during pregnancy in multiple sclerosis. Method: immunoSEQ multiplex PCR; TCRdb's copy keeps in-frame clones and lacks some. The sample yields over 65,000 clones, 80% to 95% seen once. The sample consisted of peripheral blood, taken in the first trimester of pregnancy. Source of these receptors: a female donor with multiple sclerosis, enrolled in a pregnancy study. Both conserved end residues are part of each CDR3. A D gene is named only where the DNA matches it firmly. The size field is filled for only some rows; it gives once, few, many or a size class.

V gene,D gene,clone size,J gene,CDR3 protein,CDR3 DNA
TRBV2,TRBD1,NA,TRBJ1-2,CASRIGTGGGYTF,TGTGCCAGCAGAATTGGGACAGGGGGTGGCTACACCTTC
TRBV7-2,TRBD2,NA,TRBJ2-3,CASSLAFSGGAGGTQYF,TGTGCCAGCAGCTTAGCGTTTAGCGGGGGGGCCGGTGGAACGCAGTATTTT
TRBV9,NA,once,TRBJ2-3,CASSVYIAGTDTQYF,TGTGCCAGCAGCGTATATATAGCGGGCACAGATACGCAGTATTTT
TRBV7-8,NA,once,TRBJ1-5,CASSDRLGNQPQHF,TGTGCCAGCAGCGACAGACTCGGCAATCAGCCCCAGCATTTT
TRBV6-6,NA,NA,TRBJ2-7,CASKQVYEQYF,TGTGCCAGCAAGCAGGTCTACGAGCAGTACTTC
TRBV7-2,NA,NA,TRBJ2-4,CASSRLRLRDGNIQYF,TGTGCCAGCAGCCGACTCAGACTACGCGACGGGAACATTCAGTACTTC
TRBV19,NA,NA,TRBJ2-1,CASSITRDPYNEQFF,TGTGCCAGTAGTATCACGCGGGACCCCTACAATGAGCAGTTCTTC
TRBV7-6,NA,once,TRBJ2-2,CASSLVVASMAGELFF,TGTGCCAGCAGCTTAGTGGTAGCTTCTATGGCCGGGGAGCTGTTTTTT
TRBV18,NA,NA,TRBJ1-3,CASSLQDTSGNTIYF,TGTGCCAGCTCACTTCAAGACACCTCTGGAAACACCATATATTTT
TRBV9,TRBD1,NA,TRBJ1-2,CASSVDDRVHGYTF,TGTGCCAGCAGCGTGGATGACAGGGTGCATGGCTACACCTTC
TRBV6-5,TRBD2,NA,TRBJ2-1,CASSYSFGGAPNEQFF,TGTGCCAGCAGTTACTCCTTCGGGGGGGCCCCCAATGAGCAGTTCTTC
TRBV7-2,NA,NA,TRBJ2-4,CASSLRGQRYRGRENIQYF,TGTGCCAGCAGCTTACGAGGGCAAAGGTACCGGGGTCGGGAAAACATTCAGTACTTC
TRBV29-1,NA,NA,TRBJ1-4,CSVAQGPGEKLFF,TGCAGCGTTGCACAGGGACCCGGGGAGAAACTGTTTTTT
TRBV28,NA,NA,TRBJ1-1,CASRPGGFNTEAFF,TGTGCCAGCAGGCCTGGGGGCTTTAACACTGAAGCTTTCTTT
TRBV7-9,TRBD1,NA,TRBJ1-1,CASSGDRGGTEAFF,TGTGCCAGCAGCGGAGACAGGGGAGGCACTGAAGCTTTCTTT
TRBV5-6,NA,NA,TRBJ2-7,CASSLGLIAYEQYF,TGTGCCAGCAGCTTGGGCTTGATAGCCTACGAGCAGTACTTC
TRBV7-2,TRBD2,NA,TRBJ2-1,CASSLARVAGGREQFF,TGTGCCAGCAGCTTAGCGAGGGTAGCGGGGGGGCGGGAGCAGTTCTTC
TRBV7-3,TRBD1,NA,TRBJ2-4,CASSSGPGQGQNIQYF,TGTGCCAGCAGCTCAGGCCCGGGACAGGGGCAAAACATTCAGTACTTC
TRBV27,TRBD2,NA,TRBJ2-1,CASSLASSGAHNEQFF,TGTGCCAGCAGTTTGGCGTCTAGCGGGGCCCACAATGAGCAGTTCTTC
TRBV29-1,TRBD1,NA,TRBJ2-3,CSVRTGGSTDTQYF,TGCAGCGTTAGGACAGGGGGTAGCACAGATACGCAGTATTTT